One and the same sample provided the 15 T cell receptor beta chains below, sequenced in a study of T cells in women clearing cervical HPV infection. Assay used: immunoSEQ multiplex PCR; TCRdb lists only in-frame clones, some missing. The sample's table shows 42,000 or so clones. The sample was blood buffy coat. All receptors derive from a woman between 18 and 70 years old with a cervical HPV16 infection that either progressed to CIN3+ or cleared (not recorded which).

CDR3 DNA (partial): TGTGCCAGCAGTTTAAAAGCGGGGGGGCCCCCAGATACG. It is translated as CASSLKAGGPPDT. The complete CDR3 reads CASSLKAGGPPDTQYF. V gene TRBV12-3 or TRBV12-4 combines with J gene TRBJ2-3; 10 bases are a match to TRBD2. Sequencing ends 3 residues short of the CDR3 end; the germline J gene provides the rest. The J segment lost 4 bases and the V segment lost 2 bases, leaving 6 bases of the junction unmatched. This CDR3 is built from 16 residues.

A remark on this clone: The sequence runs out 3 residues before the end of the CDR3; the remainder is reconstructed from the germline J gene. V is TRBV19 and J is TRBJ1-3, with D tentatively TRBD1 (6 bases). Trimming took off 8 bases at V and 0 bases at J, with 14 bases between the two ends. Germline-derived CDR1 and CDR2 are LNHDA and SQIVND (reference sequence). The CDR3 sequence is 15 residues long. CDR3 DNA, as far as it was read: TGTGCCAGTGATCCGGGACACACCTCTGGAAACACC. Its translation is CASDPGHTSGNT. The CDR3 reads in full as CASDPGHTSGNTIYF.

The CDR3 bases that were read are TGTGCCAGCAGTTTGGGGCAGGGCTTCGACTATGGC. As protein: CASSLGQGFDYG. The CDR3 in its entirety is CASSLGQGFDYGYTF. The chain employs TRBV12-3 or TRBV12-4 and TRBJ1-2; D perhaps matches TRBD1 (5 bases). Coverage ceases 3 residues before the CDR3 finishes, and the germline J gene fills in the end. V was pared by 3 bases and J by 3 bases, with 14 bases between. The CDR3 totals 15 residues.

On this clone itself: The read terminates 3 residues before the CDR3 end, so the remaining end is supplied by the germline J gene. This chain links TRBV6-2 or TRBV6-3 with TRBJ1-1, with D uncertain. CDR3 size: 15 residues. Germline V lookup: CDR1 MNHEY, CDR2 SVGEGT. The chain's CDR3 is CASRRRAANTGEAFF. The covered CDR3 bases are TGTGCCAGCAGGCGAAGAGCCGCGAACACCGGGGAG.

For this clone: With the read ending 3 residues before the CDR3 end, the germline J gene is used to fill in that end. The chain joins TRBV19 to TRBJ1-3; weak D call: TRBD1 (6 bases). V dropped 5 bases and J dropped 0 bases, with 11 bases sitting between them. CDR1 and CDR2 from the germline V gene are LNHDA and SQIVND (reference sequence). The CDR3 spans 15 residues. CDR3 sequence reads: CASSPSDSSGNTIYF. The CDR3 DNA, read in part, is TGTGCCAGTAGTCCGTCGGACAGCTCTGGAAACACC.

As to this clone: The read ends 3 residues early relative to the CDR3; the germline J gene fills the gap. The gene calls are TRBV5-6 and TRBJ2-6; D ambiguous. The CDR3 is made up of 14 amino acids. Trimming pared 5 bases from V and 4 bases from J, leaving 10 bases between. Germline V gene data show CDR1 as SGHDT and CDR2 as YYEEEE. CDR3 residues: CASSLGSGANVLTF. CDR3 DNA, as far as it was read: TGTGCCAGCAGTTTAGGGTCAGGGGCCAACGTC. Together with reference TRBV5-6 and TRBJ2-6, the CDR3 gives the full variable domain: DAGVTQSPTHLIKTRGQQVTLRCSPKSGHDTVSWYQQALGQGPQFIFQYYEEEERQRGNFPDRFSGHQFPNYSSELNVNALLLGDSALYLCASSLGSGANVLTFGAGSRLTVL.

As for this clone: Sequence at one end of the junction differs from germline and may be a read error. The read gets to within 3 residues of the CDR3 end, and the germline J gene fills in the rest. The chain couples TRBV5-1 to TRBJ2-3, with no clear D. This CDR3 has 14 residues. Per germline, CDR1 SGHRS and CDR2 YFSETQ. The CDR3: CASSSGNAEDAQYF. The DNA read from the CDR3 is TGCGCCAGCAGCTCAGGAAACGCCGAAGATGCG.

As to this clone: The read stops 3 residues short of the end of the CDR3; the missing end is completed from the germline J gene. The chain has TRBV4-2 and TRBJ2-7; D ambiguous. With 0 bases removed from V and 4 bases from J, the gap between germline ends came to 4 bases. This CDR3 has 12 residues. The germline V gene encodes CDR1 LGHNA and CDR2 YNFKEQ. The CDR3 region is CASSQDLYEQYF. Partial CDR3 DNA: TGTGCCAGCAGCCAAGATCTGTACGAG.

Of note for this clone: The read is 3 residues too short to cover the CDR3 end, so that end is filled in from the germline J gene. The V gene is TRBV19, the J gene TRBJ2-3; 7 bases map to TRBD2. CDR3 length: 16 residues. Trimming at V came to 5 bases and at J to 5 bases, leaving 13 bases not matched to a gene. Germline V gene sequence: CDR1 LNHDA, CDR2 SQIVND (reference sequence). CDR3 loop: CASSSQTSPTQDTQYF. The part of the CDR3 DNA that was read is TGTGCCAGTAGTTCGCAGACTAGCCCTACACAAGATACG.

Notes on this clone: The read is 3 residues too short to cover the CDR3 end, so that end is filled in from the germline J gene. The chain carries TRBV29-1 and TRBJ1-1, with D perhaps matching TRBD1 (6 bases). V was shortened by 4 bases and J by 0 bases, with 9 bases between the two germline ends. From germline, CDR1 is SQVTM and CDR2 ANQGSEA. The CDR3 is made up of 13 amino acids. CDR3: CSVGRDMNTEAFF. CDR3 DNA, as far as it was read: TGCAGCGTTGGCCGGGACATGAACACTGAA. The full variable domain, in which reference TRBV29-1 and TRBJ1-1 provide the parts outside the CDR3, is SAVISQKPSRDICQRGTSLTIQCQVDSQVTMMFWYRQQPGQSLTLIATANQGSEATYESGFVIDKFPISRPNLTFSTLTVSNMSPEDSSIYLCSVGRDMNTEAFFGQGTRLTVV.

As for this clone: Read data end 3 residues before the CDR3 end; the end is taken from the germline J gene. The chain couples TRBV14 to TRBJ1-6; no clear D gene. V lost 1 base and J 4 bases, leaving 8 bases between the germline ends. Germline CDR1 reads SGHDN; CDR2 reads FVKESK. The CDR3 is 15 amino acids. The part of the CDR3 DNA that was read is TGTGCCAGCAGCCAAGGGCAGAGATATAATTCACCC. Translation: CASSQGQRYNSP. The whole CDR3 region reads CASSQGQRYNSPLHF.

Note on this clone: The CDR3 goes on 3 residues after the read ends, and that part is filled in from the germline J gene. The V gene is TRBV14, the J gene TRBJ1-6, with TRBD1 as a possible D gene (5 bases). Germline V CDR1 and CDR2: SGHDN, FVKESK. CDR3 length: 13 residues. V lost 0 bases and J lost 10, with 7 bases in between. Incomplete CDR3 DNA: TGTGCCAGCAGCCAAGAGCGGGGGTCACCC. Translated: CASSQERGSP. The CDR3 reads in full as CASSQERGSPLHF.

Points on this clone: The DNA ends 3 residues before the CDR3 does, and the rest of the CDR3 is filled in from the germline J gene. The J gene is TRBJ2-7, the V gene TRBV5-4; TRBD2 agrees at 10 bases. Per the germline V gene, CDR1 is SGHNT and CDR2 is YYREEE (reference sequence). Trimming took 1 base from V and 2 from J; bases not matched to a gene: 6. The CDR3 consists of 16 residues. The CDR3 protein is CASSLLPSGGTYEQYF. CDR3 DNA (partial): TGTGCCAGCAGCTTGTTGCCTAGCGGGGGAACCTACGAG.

With regard to this clone: With the read ending 3 residues before the CDR3 end, the germline J gene is used to fill in that end. The V and J genes are TRBV6-1 and TRBJ2-1, with TRBD2 identical over 8 bases. The junction had 4 bases not matched to a gene; V was cut back by 4 bases and J by 2 bases. The CDR3 spans 15 residues. Germline V gene data show CDR1 as MNHNS and CDR2 as SASEGT. CDR3 bases read: TGTGCCAGCAGTGTGGGGACTAGGACCTACAATGAG. This translates into CASSVGTRTYNE. The whole CDR3 region reads CASSVGTRTYNEQFF.

In regard to this clone: The read finishes 3 residues shy of the CDR3 end, and the germline J gene is used to complete it. The genes are TRBV2 and TRBJ2-3; D unresolved. CDR1 and CDR2 from the germline V gene are SNHLY and FYNNEI. There are 12 residues in the CDR3. V shed 4 bases and J shed 4 bases, with 6 bases lying between them. The CDR3 sequence: CASSAAADTQYF. The CDR3 bases that were read are TGTGCCAGCAGTGCGGCGGCAGATACG.